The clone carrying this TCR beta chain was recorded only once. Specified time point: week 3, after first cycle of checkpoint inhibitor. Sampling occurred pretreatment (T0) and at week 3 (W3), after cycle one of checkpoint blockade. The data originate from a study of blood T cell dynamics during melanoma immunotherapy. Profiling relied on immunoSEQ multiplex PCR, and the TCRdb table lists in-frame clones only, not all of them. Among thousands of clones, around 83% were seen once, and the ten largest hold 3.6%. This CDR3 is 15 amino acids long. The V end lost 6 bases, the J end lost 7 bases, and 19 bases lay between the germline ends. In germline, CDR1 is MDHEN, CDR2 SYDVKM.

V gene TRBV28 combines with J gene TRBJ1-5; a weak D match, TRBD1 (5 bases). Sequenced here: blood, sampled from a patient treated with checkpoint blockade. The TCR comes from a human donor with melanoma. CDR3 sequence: CASSPVGGMGQPQHF. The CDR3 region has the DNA TGTGCCAGCAGCCCTGTTGGGGGGATGGGGCAGCCCCAGCATTTT.